A selection of T cell receptor beta chains follows, all from one sample in a study of T cells in tumors after PD-1 blockade. Assay used: immunoSEQ multiplex PCR; TCRdb lists only in-frame clones, some missing. Among about 33,000 clones listed, about 77% were seen once. Source: PBMCs, taken before anti-PD-1 treatment. The receptor source for this set is a human donor with basal cell carcinoma. Each CDR3 is given with its conserved first and last residue. A D gene is named only where the DNA matches it firmly. Rows give clone size only sometimes, using once, few, many, or a class for an expanded clone.

v_call	j_call	d_call	clone_size	cdr3_aa	cdr3_nt
TRBV5-1	TRBJ2-1	NA	medium-sized	CASSLAPGSGVNEQFF	TGCGCCAGCAGCTTGGCCCCGGGATCAGGGGTCAATGAGCAGTTCTTC
TRBV2	TRBJ2-7	TRBD1	NA	CASSLQGSRYEQYF	TGTGCCAGCAGTCTACAGGGGAGTCGCTACGAGCAGTACTTC
TRBV5-6	TRBJ2-1	TRBD2	NA	CASSNPGLAGDEQFF	TGTGCCAGCAGCAACCCGGGACTAGCGGGAGATGAGCAGTTCTTC
TRBV7-9	TRBJ1-4	NA	many	CASSPVGATNEKLFF	TGTGCCAGCAGCCCGGTCGGAGCAACTAATGAAAAACTGTTTTTT
TRBV4-2	TRBJ1-1	NA	NA	CASSAAGDTEAFF	TGTGCCAGCAGCGCCGCAGGGGACACTGAAGCTTTCTTT
TRBV4-1	TRBJ2-3	NA	few	CASSQAIRGGDTQYF	TGCGCCAGCAGCCAAGCCATCAGGGGGGGGGATACGCAGTATTTT
TRBV19	TRBJ2-2	NA	NA	CASSIVGGYTGELFF	TGTGCCAGTAGTATAGTAGGGGGTTACACCGGGGAGCTGTTTTTT
TRBV3-1/TRBV3-2	TRBJ1-2	NA	NA	CASSHLGGGYTF	TGTGCCAGCAGCCACCTCGGGGGCGGCTACACCTTC
TRBV7-8	TRBJ1-1	NA	NA	CASSLSRPGLNTEAFF	TGTGCCAGCAGCTTATCCCGCCCAGGGTTGAACACTGAAGCTTTCTTT
TRBV13	TRBJ1-3	NA	NA	CASSSRLLSGNTIYF	TGTGCCAGCAGCTCGAGACTGCTGTCTGGAAACACCATATATTTT
TRBV28	TRBJ1-5	NA	NA	CASSLAKQSYQPQHF	TGTGCCAGCAGTTTGGCAAAACAGTCATATCAGCCCCAGCATTTT
TRBV3-1/TRBV3-2	TRBJ2-2	NA	NA	CASSPGLVGTGELFF	TGTGCCAGCAGCCCCGGCCTTGTCGGCACCGGGGAGCTGTTTTTT
TRBV9	TRBJ2-7	NA	NA	CASSVEAGNYEQYF	TGTGCCAGCAGCGTAGAAGCAGGGAATTACGAGCAGTACTTC
TRBV5-6	TRBJ2-5	NA	once	CASSWRGETQYF	TGTGCCAGCAGCTGGAGGGGGGAGACCCAGTACTTC
TRBV7-9	TRBJ2-4	NA	NA	CASSPRDSVAKNIQYF	TGTGCCAGCAGCCCAAGGGATTCTGTAGCCAAAAACATTCAGTACTTC
TRBV5-1	TRBJ2-3	NA	NA	CASSLEVIPSTDTQYF	TGCGCCAGCAGCTTGGAGGTGATTCCTAGCACAGATACGCAGTATTTT
TRBV6-6	TRBJ2-1	NA	NA	CASRTEELSNEQFF	TGTGCCAGCCGGACGGAGGAGTTGAGCAATGAGCAGTTCTTC
TRBV6-5	TRBJ1-5	TRBD1	NA	CASTSGTGNQPQHF	TGTGCCAGCACCTCCGGGACAGGTAATCAGCCCCAGCATTTT
TRBV9	TRBJ1-3	NA	once	CASSVAGDSGNTIYF	TGTGCCAGCAGCGTAGCGGGGGACTCTGGAAACACCATATATTTT
TRBV7-6	TRBJ2-7	NA	NA	CASSPGTGRSYEQYF	TGTGCCAGCAGCCCCGGGACGGGGAGGTCCTACGAGCAGTACTTC
TRBV29-1	TRBJ1-3	NA	few	CSVEAGMGDTIYF	TGCAGCGTTGAAGCAGGGATGGGAGACACCATATATTTT
TRBV7-8	TRBJ1-4	TRBD1	NA	CASSQTGLSEKLFF	TGTGCCAGCAGCCAGACAGGGCTAAGTGAAAAACTGTTTTTT
TRBV15	TRBJ2-7	TRBD1	NA	CATSRVDRGLYEQYF	TGTGCCACCAGCAGAGTGGACAGGGGGCTCTACGAGCAGTACTTC
TRBV6-2/TRBV6-3	TRBJ1-2	NA	NA	CASSYSWDGGSDYTF	TGTGCCAGCAGTTACTCGTGGGATGGAGGCAGCGACTACACCTTC
TRBV4-2	TRBJ2-5	TRBD1	NA	CASSQDGTGETQYF	TGTGCCAGCAGCCAAGATGGGACAGGGGAGACCCAGTACTTC
TRBV6-2/TRBV6-3	TRBJ2-3	NA	NA	CASSRLLGTDTQYF	TGTGCCAGCAGTCGTCTCTTGGGGACAGATACGCAGTATTTT
TRBV6-5	TRBJ1-2	NA	few	CASSRTGSGTAGYTF	TGTGCCAGCAGTCGAACAGGGAGTGGAACGGCTGGCTACACCTTC
TRBV5-4	TRBJ2-7	TRBD1	NA	CASSSIGQGAIFGQYF	TGTGCCAGCAGCTCTATCGGACAGGGGGCTATCTTTGGGCAGTACTTC
TRBV19	TRBJ2-7	TRBD1	NA	CASSIRDRASYEQYF	TGTGCCAGTAGTATCCGGGACAGGGCCTCCTACGAGCAGTACTTC
TRBV7-9	TRBJ1-1	TRBD1	NA	CASSLPTGGTEAFF	TGTGCCAGCAGCTTACCTACAGGGGGCACTGAAGCTTTCTTT
TRBV3-1/TRBV3-2	TRBJ2-7	TRBD2	NA	CASSQGAGGNEQYF	TGTGCCAGCAGCCAAGGGGCGGGAGGTAACGAGCAGTACTTC
TRBV28	TRBJ2-1	TRBD2	few	CASSSGLVNNEQFF	TGTGCCAGCAGCTCCGGACTAGTCAATAATGAGCAGTTCTTC
TRBV2	TRBJ1-2	NA	NA	CASSEAGGAEGYTF	TGTGCCAGCAGTGAAGCGGGGGGGGCTGAGGGCTACACCTTC
TRBV5-4	TRBJ2-3	TRBD2	NA	CASSSPQAGGQSYTQYF	TGTGCCAGCAGCTCCCCCCAAGCGGGGGGGCAGTCATATACGCAGTATTTT
TRBV7-8	TRBJ1-2	NA	few	CASSLNYRDPEGYTF	TGTGCCAGCAGCTTGAATTACCGGGATCCTGAGGGCTACACCTTC